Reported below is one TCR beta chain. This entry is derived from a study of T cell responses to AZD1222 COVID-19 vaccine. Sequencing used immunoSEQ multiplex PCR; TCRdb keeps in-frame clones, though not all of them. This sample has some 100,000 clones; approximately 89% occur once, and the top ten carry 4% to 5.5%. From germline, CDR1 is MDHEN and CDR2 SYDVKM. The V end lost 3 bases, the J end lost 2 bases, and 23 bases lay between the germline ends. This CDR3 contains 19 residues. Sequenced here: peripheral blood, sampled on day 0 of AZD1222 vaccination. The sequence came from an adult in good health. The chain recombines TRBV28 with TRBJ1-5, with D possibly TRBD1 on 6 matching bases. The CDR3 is CASSFLGGREDRGNQPQHF. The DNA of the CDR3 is TGTGCCAGCAGTTTTCTAGGGGGAAGAGAGGATCGGGGCAATCAGCCCCAGCATTTT.